This T cell receptor beta chain is from a study of monozygotic twins with inflammatory bowel disease. Following a re-call of the 5' RACE reads, TCRdb has one entry per CDR3 protein and lacks DNA. This table lists approximately 150,000 distinct CDR3 sequences. With respect to this clonotype: The antigen remains unidentified.

This CDR3 is built from 15 residues. Points from the study as a whole: Immunosuppressive treatments differing between patients may have added repertoire variability.

The sample comprised blood. The clonotype originates from a human donor with ulcerative colitis or Crohn's disease, or a healthy co-twin of an affected twin (not recorded which). This chain links TRBV12-3 or TRBV12-4 with TRBJ2-7; there is no DNA to check the TCRdb D call of TRBD1. The CDR3 reads CASSFSTGRSYEQYF.